The clone carrying this T cell receptor (beta chain) was detected a few times. Its antigen is as yet unknown. The CDR3 is made up of 11 amino acids. The germline CDR1 and CDR2 sequences are DFQATT and SNEGSKA (reference sequence). Trimming took off 0 bases at V and 6 bases at J, with 0 bases between the two ends. This record comes from a study of shared clonotypes between healthy human individuals. Study at large: Three CD4 naive, three CD4 memory, two CD8 naive and one CD8 memory plate were used per donor. General observations from the study: Despite large depth, sorted-subset datasets appeared incompletely sequenced.

Researchers ran the assay at a deep level. This table comes from immunoSEQ multiplex PCR, and its TCRdb copy is limited to in-frame clones, with some not included. The sample lists roughly 300,000 clones, around 90% seen once, with about a sixth in the top ten. The rearrangement joins TRBV20-1 to TRBJ1-6; D is undetermined. Material for sequencing was memory CD8+ T cells sorted from blood. Subset given: CD45RO+ cells pooled with CCR7-negative TemRA cells. The TCR originated in a young man in good health. CDR3: CSARDNSPLHF. The CDR3 nucleotides read TGCAGTGCTAGAGATAATTCACCCCTCCACTTT.